The next 14 T cell receptor beta chains were all read from a single sample in a study of T cell repertoires in cytomegalovirus infection (dated by TCRdb to about 2019). TCRdb records Illumina HiSeq 1500 as the sequencer. TCRdb reprocessing: public reads trimmed at Q25 with fastp, clones called with MiXCR, in-frame beta chains kept. CDR3 protein duplicates are merged, each entry listing the most common genes and DNA. This sample lists over 250,000 distinct CDR3 sequences; around 25% were detected once. Roughly 13% of the sample lies in the top ten. Specimen: PBMCs. These receptors all come from a human donor in good health (CMV status not recorded). Some clones in this sample may be carry-over from other donors' samples.

V and J are TRBV5-1 and TRBJ2-5, with D tentatively TRBD1 (6 bases). Germline CDR1 and CDR2: SGHRS and YFSETQ. Trimming took 3 bases from V and 1 from J, leaving 19 bases between them. The CDR3 extends over 17 amino acids. DNA of the CDR3: TGCGCCAGCAGCTCCCATACAGGGATTGGTTCCCAAGAGACCCAGTACTTC. This sequence encodes CASSSHTGIGSQETQYF.

The V call is TRBV11-2, the J call TRBJ2-2; D gene uncertain. Trimming pared 8 bases from V and 1 base from J, leaving 8 bases between. The CDR3 runs 13 residues. Germline V gene data show CDR1 as SGHAT and CDR2 as FQNNGV. CDR3 nucleotide sequence: TGTGCCAGCCAATGGGGGAACACCGGGGAGCTGTTTTTT. It specifies CASQWGNTGELFF.

This clonotype has more than one count but fewer than ten. The CDR3 sequence is CASSSSGGSQPQHF. As DNA, the CDR3 is TGTGCCAGCAGCTCTTCTGGGGGCAGTCAGCCCCAGCATTTT. V and J are TRBV7-9 and TRBJ1-5, with D tentatively TRBD1 (6 bases). The germline CDR1 and CDR2 sequences are SEHNR and FQNEAQ (reference sequence). V lost 4 bases and J 6 bases, leaving 13 bases between the germline ends. The CDR3 sequence is 14 residues long.

This rearrangement joins TRBV5-4 to TRBJ2-7, with D possibly matching TRBD2 (7 bases). CDR1 and CDR2 from the germline V gene are SGHNT and YYREEE (reference sequence). Trimming cost V 4 bases and J 1 base, with 15 bases left between them. CDR3 length: 15 amino acids. CDR3 sequence: CASSPKGGGSYEQYF. The CDR3 coding sequence is TGTGCCAGCAGCCCCAAGGGGGGGGGATCCTACGAGCAGTACTTC.

This clonotype was observed once. V and J are TRBV28 and TRBJ2-5; D is uncertain. Per germline, CDR1 MDHEN and CDR2 SYDVKM. CDR3 size: 16 residues. The ends were cut back, 4 bases at V and 4 bases at J, with 19 bases in the middle. CDR3 amino acids: CASSSSTLRGRETQYF. In nucleotides, the CDR3 is TGTGCCAGCAGTTCCTCGACCCTACGCGGACGAGAGACCCAGTACTTC. Together with reference TRBV28 and TRBJ2-5, the CDR3 gives the full variable domain: DVKVTQSSRYLVKRTGEKVFLECVQDMDHENMFWYRQDPGLGLRLIYFSYDVKMKEKGDIPEGYSVSREKKERFSLILESASTNQTSMYLCASSSSTLRGRETQYFGPGTRLLVL.

This clonotype was seen at least ten times. The chain uses TRBV28 and TRBJ2-7, with 7 nucleotides matching TRBD1. The CDR3 is made up of 13 amino acids. J gave up 1 base and V 9 bases, and 6 bases lay outside the gene matches. Germline V gives CDR1 MDHEN, CDR2 SYDVKM. CDR3 DNA sequence: TGTGCCAGTATAGGGGGCAGATCCTACGAGCAGTACTTC. It translates to CASIGGRSYEQYF. Filled out from reference TRBV28 and TRBJ2-7, the complete variable domain reads DVKVTQSSRYLVKRTGEKVFLECVQDMDHENMFWYRQDPGLGLRLIYFSYDVKMKEKGDIPEGYSVSREKKERFSLILESASTNQTSMYLCASIGGRSYEQYFGPGTRLTVT.

A few counts support this clonotype. Germline is not matched at one junction end, which may reflect a read error. The CDR3 spells CASSQDSQPGTTIYF. The CDR3 DNA follows: TGCGCCAGCAGCCAAGATAGCCAGCCTGGAACCACCATATATTTT. This rearrangement joins TRBV4-1 to TRBJ1-3; D not resolved. The CDR3 consists of 15 residues. The germline CDR1 and CDR2 sequences are MGHRA and YSYEKL.

This clonotype was seen only a few times. The chain joins TRBV14 to TRBJ2-2; TRBD2 aligns across 9 bases. V lost 6 bases and J lost 1; bases outside the gene matches: 6. Germline CDR1 and CDR2: SGHDN and FVKESK. This CDR3 has 16 amino acids. The CDR3 loop reads CASSPRLAVNTGELFF. CDR3 sequence (DNA): TGTGCCAGCAGTCCCAGACTAGCGGTGAACACCGGGGAGCTGTTTTTT.

This clonotype was recorded many times. The chain's CDR3 is CASSHSGLSNQPQHF. The CDR3 DNA follows: TGTGCCAGCAGTCACTCGGGACTGAGCAATCAGCCCCAGCATTTT. The chain combines TRBV12-3 or TRBV12-4 with TRBJ1-5; TRBD1 might be the D (5 bases). This CDR3 region has 15 residues. The V and J ends lost 5 bases and 1 base respectively, with 12 bases between them.

The sample holds a few counts of this clonotype. The rearrangement uses TRBV5-4 and TRBJ2-7; D might be TRBD1 or TRBD2, each matching 6 bases. The CDR3 consists of 14 residues. CDR1 and CDR2 from the germline V gene are SGHNT and YYREEE (reference sequence). V lost 4 bases and J 1 base, leaving 12 bases between the germline ends. The DNA for the CDR3 is TGTGCCAGCAGCCAAGGGGGGCAATCCTACGAGCAGTACTTC. This encodes CASSQGGQSYEQYF.

Written as DNA, the CDR3 is TGCAGCGTTGCATTTGGGGGCGGTGGCTACACCTTC. Its translation: CSVAFGGGGYTF. V usage is TRBV29-1 and J usage is TRBJ1-2, with D perhaps TRBD1 (6 bases). V gave up 4 bases and J gave up 7 bases, with 13 bases separating them. The CDR3 totals 12 residues. Germline CDR1 and CDR2: SQVTM and ANQGSEA.

The rearrangement joins TRBV4-1 to TRBJ1-6; 7 nucleotides align to TRBD1. The length of the CDR3 is 18 residues. J lost 6 bases, V lost 1 base, and 12 bases had no gene match. Germline V gene sequence: CDR1 MGHRA, CDR2 YSYEKL. CDR3 protein: CASSQGTGQTTINSPLHF. The CDR3, as DNA: TGCGCCAGCAGCCAAGGGACAGGCCAGACTACTATTAATTCACCCCTCCACTTT.

This clonotype showed up just a few times. The chain recombines TRBV15 with TRBJ1-5; no clear D gene. Trimming cost V 0 bases and J 10 bases, with 13 bases left between them. CDR1 LNHNV and CDR2 YYDKDF come from the germline V gene (reference sequence). This CDR3 region has 14 residues. The CDR3 sequence: CATSRDTGVSPQHF. DNA of the CDR3: TGTGCCACCAGCAGAGATACTGGGGTGAGTCCCCAGCATTTT. The full variable domain, with the rest looked up from reference TRBV15 and TRBJ1-5, is DAMVIQNPRYQVTQFGKPVTLSCSQTLNHNVMYWYQQKSSQAPKLLFHYYDKDFNNEADTPDNFQSRRPNTSFCFLDIRSPGLGDTAMYLCATSRDTGVSPQHFGDGTRLSIL.

This clonotype was recorded once. This chain's CDR3 is CASKSDTQYF. The CDR3 DNA follows: TGTGCCAGTAAGAGTGATACGCAGTATTTT. The rearrangement joins TRBV19 to TRBJ2-3; D not resolved. CDR1 and CDR2 (germline): LNHDA, SQIVND (reference sequence). V was cut by 7 bases and J by 6 bases, with 5 bases left in between. The CDR3 loop spans 10 amino acids. The full variable domain, rest sourced from reference TRBV19 and TRBJ2-3, is DGGITQSPKYLFRKEGQNVTLSCEQNLNHDAMYWYRQDPGQGLRLIYYSQIVNDFQKGDIAEGYSVSREKKESFPLTVTSAQKNPTAFYLCASKSDTQYFGPGTRLTVL.